The clone carrying this TCR beta chain has more than one count but fewer than ten. These data come from a study of blood T cell repertoires in COVID-19. Study-wide background: Acute and convalescent COVID-19 specimens originated in the United States, Italy and Spain.

Data came from immunoSEQ multiplex PCR; TCRdb stores just in-frame clones and leaves some out. The profile shows roughly 32,000 clones, 88% of them singletons. This sequence originates from a human donor in a cohort sampled during active COVID-19. Specimen: peripheral blood.

The CDR3 sequence: CASSRPTGTSYEQYF. DNA for the CDR3: TGTGCCAGCAGCCGACCGACAGGGACCTCCTACGAGCAGTACTTC. The chain joins TRBV5-4 to TRBJ2-7; 7 bases match TRBD1. CDR1 and CDR2 (germline): SGHNT, YYREEE (reference sequence). V shed 4 bases, J shed 0 bases, and the junction held 7 bases outside the gene matches. CDR3 length: 15 residues.